The 10 T cell receptor beta chains in this list originate from one sample, sequenced in a study of T cells in Graves' hyperthyroidism and ophthalmopathy. Amplified TCR beta CDR3 regions derived from RNA transcripts. HTBI primers were the set used in a first-round RT-PCR of the TCR CDR3. TCRdb re-analysed the multiplex PCR reads in MiXCR, keeping a single row per CDR3 protein. Of a few hundred thousand distinct CDR3 sequences in the sample, about 15% were seen once. The sequenced material came from blood. These TCRs come from a woman aged 30 to 39 with Graves' hyperthyroidism.

The chain carries TRBV6-5 and TRBJ2-7, with 12 bases identical to TRBD2. V lost 2 bases and J lost 3; bases outside the gene matches: 2. CDR1 MNHEY and CDR2 SVGAGI come from the germline V gene. The CDR3 totals 15 residues. CDR3 in DNA: TGTGCCAGCAGTTACCGACTAGCGGGAGACTACGAGCAGTACTTC. This translates into CASSYRLAGDYEQYF.

There are many counts of this clonotype. This chain links TRBV7-8 with TRBJ2-7, with D perhaps matching TRBD2 (6 bases). V was pared by 1 base and J by 1 base, with 14 bases between. CDR1 SGHVS and CDR2 FQNEAQ come from the germline V gene. The CDR3 runs to 16 residues. In DNA, the CDR3 is TGTGCCAGCAGCTTAGAGAGTAGCGGATATTCCTACGAGCAGTACTTC. This translates into CASSLESSGYSYEQYF.

This clonotype was seen repeatedly, ten times or more. This rearrangement joins TRBV28 to TRBJ2-1, with 7 bases fitting TRBD2. The junction had 2 bases not matched to a gene; V was cut back by 3 bases and J by 3 bases. CDR1 is MDHEN and CDR2 is SYDVKM in the germline V gene. The CDR3 has 14 amino acids. The CDR3 is CASSLSGGYNEQFF. CDR3 coding DNA: TGTGCCAGCAGTTTGTCGGGAGGCTACAATGAGCAGTTCTTC.

This rearrangement joins TRBV5-1 to TRBJ2-6, with D possibly TRBD1 on 6 matching bases. The germline V gene has CDR1 SGHRS and CDR2 YFSETQ. The CDR3 covers 14 residues. The V end lost 4 bases, the J end lost 3 bases, and 8 bases lay between the germline ends. CDR3 sequence (DNA): TGCGCCAGCAGCACAGGGAATGGGGCCAACGTCCTGACTTTC. Translating it yields CASSTGNGANVLTF.

DNA for the CDR3: TGCAGTGCTAGAGCCGCCGGGACTAGCACTCACCGGGAGCTGTTTTTT. It specifies CSARAAGTSTHRELFF. The J gene is TRBJ2-2, the V gene TRBV20-1, with 9 nucleotides matching TRBD2. This CDR3 has 16 residues. V was pared by 1 base and J by 9 bases, with 12 bases of the junction left unmatched. CDR1 and CDR2 from the germline V gene are DFQATT and SNEGSKA (reference sequence).

The table lists this clonotype with many counts. The CDR3 region is CASSLQGGTEAFF. Written as DNA, the CDR3 is TGTGCCAGCAGCTTGCAAGGGGGGACTGAAGCTTTCTTT. This chain connects TRBV7-2 to TRBJ1-1, with D possibly TRBD1 on 6 matching bases. Germline-derived CDR1 and CDR2 are SGHTA and FQGNSA. V lost 3 bases to trimming and J lost 5 bases, with 10 bases between them. The CDR3 is 13 amino acids.

This clonotype was detected ten times or more. The V call is TRBV20-1, the J call TRBJ2-5; 10 bases line up with TRBD1. V shed 2 bases and J 5 bases; nucleotides not matched to a gene: 20. Germline assignment: CDR1 DFQATT and CDR2 SNEGSKA (reference sequence). The CDR3 has 19 residues. For the CDR3, the DNA is TGCAGTGCTAGAAGGGAGGACAGGGGGATTAGCGTGCAGAGGGAGACCCAGTACTTC. It encodes CSARREDRGISVQRETQYF.

The J gene is TRBJ1-4, the V gene TRBV27; 7 nucleotides align to TRBD1. Germline CDR1 is MNHEY and CDR2 is SMNVEV (reference sequence). The CDR3 sequence is 14 residues long. Trimming cost V 5 bases and J 7 bases; bases outside gene matches: 7. CDR3 amino acids: CASSPWDSFEKLFF. In nucleotides, the CDR3 is TGTGCCAGCAGTCCGTGGGACAGCTTTGAAAAACTGTTTTTT.

This clonotype came up a few times. The chain carries TRBV18 and TRBJ2-5; D is uncertain. Per germline, CDR1 KGHSH and CDR2 LQKENI. The CDR3 length is 16 residues. V was clipped by 3 bases and J by 0 bases, with 14 bases between them. CDR3 nucleotide sequence: TGTGCCAGCTCACCTCCTGTTCACAGCCACCAAGAGACCCAGTACTTC. Translated: CASSPPVHSHQETQYF. Complete variable domain (other parts from reference TRBV18 and TRBJ2-5): NAGVMQNPRHLVRRRGQEARLRCSPMKGHSHVYWYRQLPEEGLKFMVYLQKENIIDESGMPKERFSAEFPKEGPSILRIQQVVRGDSAAYFCASSPPVHSHQETQYFGPGTRLLVL.

This clonotype has a count of ten or more. The gene calls are TRBV6-2 or TRBV6-3 and TRBJ1-1, with D tentatively TRBD1 (6 bases). Trimming removed 6 bases from V and 3 bases from J, with 11 bases in between. The V gene's germline CDR1 is MNHEY and CDR2 SVGEGT. There are 13 residues in the CDR3. The CDR3 here is CASRTKGDTEAFF. The CDR3 DNA follows: TGTGCCAGCAGGACGAAGGGGGACACTGAAGCTTTCTTT.